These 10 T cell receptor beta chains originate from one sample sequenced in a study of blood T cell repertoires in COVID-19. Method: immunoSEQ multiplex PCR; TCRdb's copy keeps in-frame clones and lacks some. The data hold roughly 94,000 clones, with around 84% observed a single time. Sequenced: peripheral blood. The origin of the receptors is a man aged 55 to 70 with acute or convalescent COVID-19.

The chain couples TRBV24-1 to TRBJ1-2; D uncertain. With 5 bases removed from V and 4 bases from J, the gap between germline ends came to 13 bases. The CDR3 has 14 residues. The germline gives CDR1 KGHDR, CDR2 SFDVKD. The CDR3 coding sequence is TGTGCCACCAGTGCCCGAACGGTCTCCTATGGCTACACCTTC. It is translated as CATSARTVSYGYTF.

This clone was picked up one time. The CDR3 region is CASSLGRGGRIYNEQFF. The CDR3 region has the DNA TGTGCCAGCAGCTTAGGGAGGGGGGGCCGGATCTACAATGAGCAGTTCTTC. The rearrangement joins TRBV7-2 to TRBJ2-1; D is possibly TRBD2 (7 bases). The CDR3 consists of 17 residues. Germline lookup yields CDR1 SGHTA and CDR2 FQGNSA. The germline V and J ends were trimmed by 1 base and 3 bases, with 16 bases remaining between them.

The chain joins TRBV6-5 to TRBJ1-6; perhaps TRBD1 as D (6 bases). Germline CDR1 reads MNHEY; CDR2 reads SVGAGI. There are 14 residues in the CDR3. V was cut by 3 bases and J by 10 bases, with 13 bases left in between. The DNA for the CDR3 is TGTGCCAGCAGTTATTCAGGGGCAGAATCACCCCTCCACTTT. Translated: CASSYSGAESPLHF.

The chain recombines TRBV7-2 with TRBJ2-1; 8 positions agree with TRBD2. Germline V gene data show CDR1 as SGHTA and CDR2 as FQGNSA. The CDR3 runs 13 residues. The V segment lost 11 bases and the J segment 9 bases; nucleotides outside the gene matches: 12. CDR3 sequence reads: CAGQRGPGGEQFF. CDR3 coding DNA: TGTGCCGGCCAGCGGGGGCCCGGGGGTGAGCAGTTCTTC.

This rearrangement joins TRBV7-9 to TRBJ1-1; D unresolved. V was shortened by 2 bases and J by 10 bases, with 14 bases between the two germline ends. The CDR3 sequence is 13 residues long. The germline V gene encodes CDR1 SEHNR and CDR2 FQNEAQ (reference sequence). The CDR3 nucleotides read TGTGCCAGCAGCTTAACCGCGGGCAGGAGAGCTTTCTTT. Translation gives CASSLTAGRRAFF.

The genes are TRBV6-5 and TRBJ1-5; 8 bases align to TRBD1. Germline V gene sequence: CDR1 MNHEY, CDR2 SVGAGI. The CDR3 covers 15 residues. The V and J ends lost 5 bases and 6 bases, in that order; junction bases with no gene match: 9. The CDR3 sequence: CASSPGQGRTQPQHF. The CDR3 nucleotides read TGTGCCAGCAGTCCCGGACAGGGAAGGACTCAGCCCCAGCATTTT.

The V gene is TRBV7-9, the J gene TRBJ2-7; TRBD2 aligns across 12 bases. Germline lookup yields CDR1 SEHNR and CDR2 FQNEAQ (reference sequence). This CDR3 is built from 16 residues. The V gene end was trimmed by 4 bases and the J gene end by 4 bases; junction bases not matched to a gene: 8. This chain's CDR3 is CASSSPLTSGGYEQYF. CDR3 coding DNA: TGTGCCAGCAGCTCCCCCTTGACTAGCGGGGGATACGAGCAGTACTTC.

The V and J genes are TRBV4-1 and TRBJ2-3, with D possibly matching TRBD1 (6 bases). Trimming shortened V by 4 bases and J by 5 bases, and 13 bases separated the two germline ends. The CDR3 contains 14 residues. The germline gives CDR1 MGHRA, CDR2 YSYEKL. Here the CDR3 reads CASSPTGSQDTQYF. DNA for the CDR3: TGCGCCAGCAGCCCGACAGGATCCCAAGATACGCAGTATTTT.

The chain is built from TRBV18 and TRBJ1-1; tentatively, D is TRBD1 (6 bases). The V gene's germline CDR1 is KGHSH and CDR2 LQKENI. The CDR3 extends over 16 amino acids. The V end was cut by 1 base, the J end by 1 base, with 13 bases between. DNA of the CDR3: TGTGCCAGCTCACCACTTTCTTGGGGGCCGAACACTGAAGCTTTCTTT. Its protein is CASSPLSWGPNTEAFF.

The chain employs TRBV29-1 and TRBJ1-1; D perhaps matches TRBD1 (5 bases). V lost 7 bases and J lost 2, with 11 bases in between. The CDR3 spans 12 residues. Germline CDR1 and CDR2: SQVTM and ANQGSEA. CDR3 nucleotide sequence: TGCAGCGCTGACAGATCCAACACTGAAGCTTTCTTT. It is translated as CSADRSNTEAFF.